This T cell receptor (beta chain) comes out of a study of shared clonotypes between healthy human individuals. At the level of the study: The study enrolled two women and three men aged 18 to 49.

TCRdb's copy holds only in-frame clones and misses some; the assay was immunoSEQ multiplex PCR. The sample lists 550,000 to 850,000 clones; less than 85% were seen once. About this clone itself: Its antigen remains unknown.

Study-wide results and limits: Naive CD4 clonotypes were shared across several donors at 4% to 5%. Only blood samples were collected, and tissue repertoires likely differ.

From germline, CDR1 is MGHRA and CDR2 YSYEKL. The CDR3 spans 15 residues. Trimming took 2 bases from V and 4 from J; bases not matched to a gene: 0. Sequencing input: memory CD4+ T cells sorted from blood. Sample subset: CD45RA-negative fraction. V is TRBV4-1 and J is TRBJ2-1; 12 positions agree with TRBD2. The receptor's source is a woman under 40 in good health. The CDR3 DNA follows: TGCGCCAGCAGCCAACTAGCGGGGGGGTACAATGAGCAGTTCTTC. Amino acid sequence: CASSQLAGGYNEQFF.